These 9 T cell receptor beta chains share one sample of origin, sequenced in a study of human T cells and chemical hapten exposure (dated by TCRdb to about 2021). Libraries were built with RACE. TCRdb lists the instrument as NextSeq 500. Through fastp at Q25 and MiXCR, TCRdb rebuilt clones from the public reads, retaining in-frame beta chains. One record per CDR3 amino acid sequence lists the most common genes and DNA. A total of 50,000 to 75,000 distinct CDR3 sequences appear in this sample, approximately 10% of them only once. The top ten constitute less than 2.5% of the sample. The time point label, as the study defines it: patch test 3, about 24 weeks after DPC sensitization. The label giving this sample's treatment or condition can be read as: therapeutic diphenylcyclopropenone sensitization with weekly scalp DPC. The specimen was whole blood, collected in connection with sensitization to the hapten diphenylcyclopropenone (DPC). The receptors stem from a woman under 40 with alopecia areata. Some clones in this sample may be carry-over from other donors' samples.

This clonotype appeared many times. The rearrangement joins TRBV4-1 to TRBJ2-2, with D possibly TRBD2 on 6 matching bases. CDR3 length equals 16 residues. Germline V gene lookup returns CDR1 MGHRA and CDR2 YSYEKL. Trimming took off 0 bases at V and 0 bases at J, with 8 bases between the two ends. This chain's CDR3 is CASSQDVAANTGELFF. The CDR3 nucleotides read TGCGCCAGCAGCCAAGATGTAGCGGCGAACACCGGGGAGCTGTTTTTT.

CDR3 amino acids: CSARKSGGTNNEQFF. CDR3 bases: TGCAGTGCTAGAAAGAGCGGGGGAACCAACAATGAGCAGTTCTTC. This chain joins TRBV20-1 and TRBJ2-1; TRBD2 aligns across 8 bases. This CDR3 has 15 amino acids. The V gene's germline CDR1 is DFQATT and CDR2 SNEGSKA (reference sequence). Unmatched junction bases numbered 8, after V lost 2 bases and J lost 5 bases.

This clonotype was seen many times. The chain uses TRBV6-5 and TRBJ2-1, with 12 bases aligning to TRBD2. Germline V lookup: CDR1 MNHEY, CDR2 SVGAGI. The junction had 5 bases not matched to a gene; V was cut back by 5 bases and J by 9 bases. This CDR3 is built from 14 residues. The CDR3 loop reads CASSGLAGIGEQFF. In nucleotides, the CDR3 is TGTGCCAGCAGTGGACTAGCGGGAATAGGTGAGCAGTTCTTC.

This clonotype was counted many times. The chain links TRBV30 to TRBJ2-3; possible D gene TRBD2, 5 bases. Germline V CDR1 and CDR2: GTSNPN, SVGIG (reference sequence). Trimming removed 2 bases at V and 7 bases at J, with 13 bases between. The CDR3 is 13 amino acids. The CDR3 DNA sequence: TGTGCCTGGAGTTACGGGGAAGGGTATACGCAGTATTTT. Protein sequence: CAWSYGEGYTQYF.

This clonotype came up many times. The chain joins TRBV7-9 to TRBJ2-4; a possible D gene is TRBD2 (5 bases). V lost 1 base and J lost 0, with 10 bases in between. The CDR3 is 16 amino acids. Germline V gene data show CDR1 as SEHNR and CDR2 as FQNEAQ (reference sequence). The CDR3 here is CASSLGAALAKNIQYF. As DNA, the CDR3 is TGTGCCAGCAGCTTAGGAGCGGCTCTAGCCAAAAACATTCAGTACTTC.

This chain connects TRBV19 to TRBJ1-5; D is unresolved. This CDR3 spans 14 amino acids. Germline values: CDR1 LNHDA, CDR2 SQIVND (reference sequence). V lost 3 bases, J lost 0 bases, and 6 bases lay in between. The CDR3 nucleotides read TGTGCCAGTAGTATCGTGAATAGCAATCAGCCCCAGCATTTT. Encoded protein: CASSIVNSNQPQHF.

A few counts support this clonotype. V gene TRBV10-3 combines with J gene TRBJ1-5; 7 bases are shared with TRBD1. CDR3 length: 14 residues. J was trimmed by 3 bases and V by 6 bases; bases with no gene match: 5. Looked up from germline, CDR1 is ENHRY and CDR2 is SYGVKD. CDR3 DNA sequence: TGTGCCATCAGGAGACAGGGTGACAATCAGCCCCAGCATTTT. The encoded protein is CAIRRQGDNQPQHF.

The chain has TRBV18 and TRBJ2-1; D is unresolved. Germline values: CDR1 KGHSH, CDR2 LQKENI. The germline V and J ends were trimmed by 3 bases and 1 base, with 13 bases remaining between them. There are 16 residues in the CDR3. In DNA form, the CDR3 reads TGTGCCAGCTCACCCCCCCTTGACGTTTCCTACAATGAGCAGTTCTTC. Its translation is CASSPPLDVSYNEQFF.

This chain links TRBV6-2 or TRBV6-3 with TRBJ1-1; 9 bases fit TRBD1. This CDR3 has 14 amino acids. J gave up 0 bases and V 8 bases, and 4 bases lay outside the gene matches. Germline V gene sequence: CDR1 MNHEY, CDR2 SVGEGT. The CDR3 DNA sequence: TGTGCCAGCGGACAGGGGATCATGAACACTGAAGCTTTCTTT. Translating gives CASGQGIMNTEAFF.